This TCR beta chain is from a study of T cell responses to AZD1222 COVID-19 vaccine (dated by TCRdb to about 2021). Regarding the complete study: Because spike-specific TCR depth and breadth did not differ between the two schedules, AZD1222 recipients who got a second dose at roughly 4 weeks were pooled with those who got a second dose at roughly 12 weeks. A total of approximately 250 trial participants underwent TCR sequencing, of whom nearly 210 had received two doses of AZD1222 and approximately 26 had received two doses of the MenACWY control vaccine. Enrollment into the trials was organized by age into subgroups of 18-55, 56-69 and 70-plus years, and those subgroups contained about 150, 27 and 61 TCR-sequenced participants, respectively.

As for this clone: Its antigen remains undetermined. Base qualities were left out, and no much larger clone turns up one base away.

The time point label for this specimen denotes: baseline before first vaccination. Vaccinee samples came from UK trials COV001 and COV002, including a single-blind randomized controlled phase 2/3 trial of AZD1222 (ChAdOx1 nCoV-19) in healthy adults. For TCRbeta chain sequencing, PBMC samples from trial participants were taken at day 0 and at day 28 after the second dose. The trim is 1 base for V and 6 bases for J, with a gap of 10 bases between the germline ends. Reading the germline V gene gives CDR1 SGHTA and CDR2 FQGTGA. From its cysteine to its phenylalanine, the CDR3 spans 13 amino acids. CDR3 DNA is the only sequence kept; it has 39 bases, read in frame from the first base. The paper as a whole reports these results and caveats: The whole spike protein was spanned by vaccine-associated CD4 TCRs, and dominant responses were seen in regions 160-218 and 743-854. Epitopes outside the regions mutated in the B.1.351 and B.1.1.7 variants were reportedly recognized by nearly half of the unique spike-specific TCRs. The 56-69-year group was small, and its depth increase did not reach significance, likely because of low power. A significant rise in spike-specific TCR breadth and depth was observed after two AZD1222 doses relative to day 0 and relative to MenACWY recipients. Participants were mostly white British and included more females than males, and it was suggested by the authors that clonal diversity may have been underestimated. Because no day 14 peak-response samples were available, repertoires were characterized only after the peak T cell response. Only a handful of AZD1222 recipients were SARS-CoV-2 seropositive at baseline, limiting conclusions about previously exposed vaccinees.

The CDR3 regions of human TCRbeta chains were analyzed by immunosequencing. Per the authors' processing: Repertoire TCRs were matched against a reference library of SARS-CoV-2-specific TCRs generated with the MIRA antigen-specificity platform. Breadth meant the fraction of unique TCRs that were SARS-CoV-2-associated, whereas depth meant the fraction of total T cells that were SARS-CoV-2-associated. Using the MIRA data, each spike-specific TCR was assigned both to the spike region to which the TCR was reactive and to a CD4 or CD8 class. Log10-transformed breadth and depth values were compared by one-way ANOVA with Sidak's multiple comparisons tests. Here the immuneACCESS table is served through TCRdb, limited to in-frame sequences with V and J called. Missing clones are a known gap in these copies; in checked studies unresolved V genes cover under half, and the rest lacks a known reason. D and trimming were read from the DNA, whereas the V and J calls and clone size are those reported in that table. Within this sample are roughly 120,000 clones, with over 75% of them counted one time only. About 9.8% of the sample goes to the ten largest clones.

The sequence was obtained from an adult in good health. The sequencing here drew on peripheral blood, taken on day 0 of AZD1222 vaccination. The sequence is built from TRBV7-3 and TRBJ2-7, with the D gene uncertain. The sequence in DNA is TGTGCCAGCAGCTTAAGTTCAGCCTTCGAGCAGTACTTC. It translates as CASSLSSAFEQYF.